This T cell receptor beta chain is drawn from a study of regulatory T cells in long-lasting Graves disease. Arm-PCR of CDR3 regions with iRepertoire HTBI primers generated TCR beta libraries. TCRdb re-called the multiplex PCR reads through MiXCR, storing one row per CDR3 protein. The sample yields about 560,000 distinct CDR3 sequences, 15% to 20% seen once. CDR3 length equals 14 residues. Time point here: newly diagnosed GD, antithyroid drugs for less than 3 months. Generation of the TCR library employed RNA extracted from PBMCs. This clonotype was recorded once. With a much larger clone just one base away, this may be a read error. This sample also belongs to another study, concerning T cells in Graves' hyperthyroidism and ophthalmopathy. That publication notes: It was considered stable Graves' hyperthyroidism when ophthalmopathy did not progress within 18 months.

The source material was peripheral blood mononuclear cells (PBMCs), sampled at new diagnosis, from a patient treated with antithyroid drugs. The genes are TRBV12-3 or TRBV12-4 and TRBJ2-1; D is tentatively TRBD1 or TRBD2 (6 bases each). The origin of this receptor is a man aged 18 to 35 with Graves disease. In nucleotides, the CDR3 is TGTGCCAGCGGTTTAGGCCCTAGGGGGGATGAGCAGTTCTTC. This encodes CASGLGPRGDEQFF.